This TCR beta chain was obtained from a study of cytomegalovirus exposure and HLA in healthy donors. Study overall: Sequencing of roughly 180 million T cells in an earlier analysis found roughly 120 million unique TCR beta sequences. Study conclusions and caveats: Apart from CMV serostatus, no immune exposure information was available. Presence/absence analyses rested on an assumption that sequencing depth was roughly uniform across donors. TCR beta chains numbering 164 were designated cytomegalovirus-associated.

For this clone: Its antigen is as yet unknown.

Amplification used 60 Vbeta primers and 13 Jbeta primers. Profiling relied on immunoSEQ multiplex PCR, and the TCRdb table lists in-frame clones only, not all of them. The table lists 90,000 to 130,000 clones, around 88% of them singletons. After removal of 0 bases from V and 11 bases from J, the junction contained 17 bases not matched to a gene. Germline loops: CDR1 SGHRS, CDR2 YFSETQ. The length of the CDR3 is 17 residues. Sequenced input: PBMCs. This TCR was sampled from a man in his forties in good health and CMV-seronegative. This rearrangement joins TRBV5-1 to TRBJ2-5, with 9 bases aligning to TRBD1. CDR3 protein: CASSLEPTGQGIYGQYF. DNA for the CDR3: TGCGCCAGCAGCTTGGAACCTACGGGACAGGGCATCTATGGGCAGTACTTC.